Sequencing of this T cell receptor (beta chain) was carried out in a study of CD8+ T cells in alopecia areata. Trimming took 1 base from V and 12 from J; bases not matched to a gene: 8. The CDR3 spans 14 residues. Per germline, CDR1 GTSNPN and CDR2 SVGIG (reference sequence). Isolated RNA was reverse transcribed into cDNA used as the sequencing template. The method was immunoSEQ multiplex PCR; TCRdb's version includes in-frame clones alone and lacks a portion of them. In the table there are 200,000 to 250,000 clones, less than 75% of which are singletons. Treatment reported: oral pan-JAK inhibitor, 5-10 mg twice daily. PBMCs yielded sorted CD4+ and CD8+ T cells.

The TCR sequence derives from a human donor with alopecia areata. The chain recombines TRBV30 with TRBJ1-6; the match to TRBD1 covers 8 bases. The sequences come from CD4+ T cells sorted from blood, collected at week 4, from a patient treated with tofacitinib. The CDR3 is CAWSGQGASEPLHF. CDR3 DNA sequence: TGTGCCTGGAGTGGTCAGGGGGCCTCCGAACCCCTCCACTTT.